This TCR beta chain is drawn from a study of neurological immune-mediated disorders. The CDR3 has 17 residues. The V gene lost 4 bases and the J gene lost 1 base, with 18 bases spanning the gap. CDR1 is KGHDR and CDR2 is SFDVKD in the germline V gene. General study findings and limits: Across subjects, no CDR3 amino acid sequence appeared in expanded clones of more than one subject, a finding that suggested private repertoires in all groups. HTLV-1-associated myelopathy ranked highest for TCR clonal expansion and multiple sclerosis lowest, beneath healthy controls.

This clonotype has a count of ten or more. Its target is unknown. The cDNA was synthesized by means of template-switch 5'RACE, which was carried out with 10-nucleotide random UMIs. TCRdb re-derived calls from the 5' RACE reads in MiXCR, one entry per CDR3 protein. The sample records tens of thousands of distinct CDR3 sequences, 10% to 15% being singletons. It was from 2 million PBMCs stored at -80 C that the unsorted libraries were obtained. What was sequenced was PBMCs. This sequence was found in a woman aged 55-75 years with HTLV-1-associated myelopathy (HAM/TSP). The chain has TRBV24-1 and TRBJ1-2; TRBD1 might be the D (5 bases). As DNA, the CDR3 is TGTGCCACCAGTGACCCAGCCCTGGGGCCCAATAACTATGGCTACACCTTC. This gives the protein CATSDPALGPNNYGYTF.